What follows are 30 T cell receptor beta chains derived from one specimen sequenced in a study of T cell responses to AZD1222 COVID-19 vaccine. This table comes from immunoSEQ multiplex PCR, and its TCRdb copy is limited to in-frame clones, with some not included. The top ten hold about 4.9% of the sample, which has 120,000 to 150,000 clones, about 86% seen once. The material sequenced was peripheral blood, taken 28 days after the second AZD1222 dose. The receptors here all came from an adult who received the AZD1222 COVID-19 vaccine.

The rearrangement links TRBV27 to TRBJ1-2, with D possibly TRBD1 on 6 matching bases. The CDR3 is made up of 16 amino acids. In germline, CDR1 is MNHEY, CDR2 SMNVEV (reference sequence). V was trimmed by 2 bases and J by 6 bases, leaving 19 bases between them. CDR3 region: CASSLTRTDKQNGYTF. CDR3 sequence (DNA): TGTGCCAGCAGTTTAACCCGGACAGATAAGCAGAATGGCTACACCTTC.

The chain combines TRBV7-9 with TRBJ1-2, with D possibly being TRBD1 (5 bases). Per the germline V gene, CDR1 is SEHNR and CDR2 is FQNEAQ (reference sequence). This CDR3 spans 13 amino acids. V dropped 7 bases and J dropped 2 bases, with 11 bases sitting between them. This chain's CDR3 is CASIQTENYGYTF. Written as DNA, the CDR3 is TGTGCCAGCATCCAGACAGAAAACTATGGCTACACCTTC. The entire variable domain, with the rest obtained from reference TRBV7-9 and TRBJ1-2, is as follows: DTGVSQNPRHKITKRGQNVTFRCDPISEHNRLYWYRQTLGQGPEFLTYFQNEAQLEKSRLLSDRFSAERPKGSFSTLEIQRTEQGDSAMYLCASIQTENYGYTFGSGTRLTVV.

This chain uses TRBV5-8 with TRBJ2-2, with 10 bases matching TRBD1. V dropped 0 bases and J dropped 5; count of bases not matched to a gene: 4. From germline, CDR1 is SGHTS and CDR2 YDEGEE. CDR3 length: 16 amino acids. The chain's CDR3 is CASSLDGTGETGELFF. CDR3 sequence (DNA): TGTGCCAGCAGCTTGGACGGGACAGGGGAAACCGGGGAGCTGTTTTTT.

The chain has TRBV2 and TRBJ1-6; D remains unclear. The CDR3 runs to 16 residues. Germline lookup yields CDR1 SNHLY and CDR2 FYNNEI. The V and J ends lost 3 bases and 6 bases respectively, with 15 bases between them. For the CDR3, the DNA is TGTGCCAGCAGTGAGGTGGGCGTCTCGGTTAATTCACCCCTCCACTTT. It translates to CASSEVGVSVNSPLHF.

This clone occurred once. For the CDR3, the DNA is TGTGCCAGCGGTGGAGGGGCGAACTTTAACTATGGCTACACCTTC. Translation gives CASGGGANFNYGYTF. The chain employs TRBV28 and TRBJ1-2; the D gene is possibly TRBD1 (5 bases). CDR1 is MDHEN and CDR2 is SYDVKM in the germline V gene. Between the trimmed V and J ends, which lost 8 bases and 1 base, there was a span of 17 bases. CDR3 length equals 15 residues.

The rearrangement joins TRBV7-9 to TRBJ2-7; no clear D gene. CDR1 is SEHNR and CDR2 is FQNEAQ in the germline V gene (reference sequence). Trimming pared 3 bases from V and 2 bases from J, leaving 8 bases between. This CDR3 has 13 amino acids. In nucleotides, the CDR3 is TGTGCCAGCAGCTTCCCTCATACCTACGAGCAGTACTTC. Protein product: CASSFPHTYEQYF.

This sequence joins TRBV28 and TRBJ2-2; 7 bases align to TRBD1. Germline assignment: CDR1 MDHEN and CDR2 SYDVKM. This CDR3 spans 14 amino acids. The J segment lost 4 bases and the V segment lost 5 bases, leaving 4 bases of the junction unmatched. The CDR3 is CASSTGVFTGELFF. CDR3 DNA sequence: TGTGCCAGCAGTACAGGGGTTTTCACCGGGGAGCTGTTTTTT.

The chain uses TRBV10-1 and TRBJ2-7; 9 nucleotides agree with TRBD1. J was trimmed by 6 bases and V by 6 bases; bases with no gene match: 9. Germline V lookup: CDR1 WNHNN, CDR2 SYGVQD (reference sequence). The CDR3 spans 14 residues. CDR3 sequence (DNA): TGCGCCAGCAGCCGGGACAGGGCGGTTGGCGAGCAGTACTTC. Translation gives CASSRDRAVGEQYF.

This clone was found once. The chain carries TRBV30 and TRBJ1-2; TRBD1 matches 9 bases. With 0 bases clipped from V and 6 bases from J, the junction kept 11 bases outside the gene matches. This CDR3 region has 16 residues. From germline, CDR1 is GTSNPN and CDR2 SVGIG (reference sequence). Here the CDR3 reads CAWSVQGAGAVDGYTF. In DNA form, the CDR3 reads TGTGCCTGGAGTGTACAGGGGGCAGGGGCGGTGGATGGCTACACCTTC.

The genes are TRBV14 and TRBJ2-4; D gene unclear. The CDR3 runs to 17 residues. Germline V gene lookup returns CDR1 SGHDN and CDR2 FVKESK. V was trimmed by 1 base and J by 0 bases, leaving 13 bases between them. The CDR3 here is CASSQVSTDLAKNIQYF. The CDR3 nucleotides are TGTGCCAGCAGCCAAGTTTCGACGGACCTAGCCAAAAACATTCAGTACTTC. The full variable domain, completed using reference TRBV14 and TRBJ2-4, is EAGVTQFPSHSVIEKGQTVTLRCDPISGHDNLYWYRRVMGKEIKFLLHFVKESKQDESGMPNNRFLAERTGGTYSTLKVQPAELEDSGVYFCASSQVSTDLAKNIQYFGAGTRLSVL.

The chain links TRBV9 to TRBJ2-1; D gene ambiguous. Per the germline V gene, CDR1 is SGDLS and CDR2 is YYNGEE. The CDR3 consists of 14 residues. The germline V and J ends were trimmed by 0 bases and 6 bases, with 10 bases remaining between them. CDR3 residues: CASSVALFVNEQFF. CDR3 nucleotide sequence: TGTGCCAGCAGCGTAGCCCTCTTTGTCAATGAGCAGTTCTTC.

The V and J genes are TRBV27 and TRBJ1-1; D is unclear. Germline assignment: CDR1 MNHEY and CDR2 SMNVEV (reference sequence). This CDR3 is built from 14 residues. V was clipped by 6 bases and J by 4 bases, with 15 bases between them. The CDR3 region has the DNA TGTGCCAGCAGGGTCGGGGTTATTTTCACTGAAGCTTTCTTT. Encoded protein: CASRVGVIFTEAFF.

This clone was picked up a small number of times. The J gene is TRBJ1-1, the V gene TRBV19; perhaps TRBD1 as D (5 bases). From germline, CDR1 is LNHDA and CDR2 SQIVND (reference sequence). The CDR3 loop spans 14 amino acids. The V end lost 6 bases, the J end lost 1 base, and 12 bases lay between the germline ends. The CDR3 DNA sequence: TGTGCCAGTAGGAGAGGACACTCGAACACTGAAGCTTTCTTT. Protein product: CASRRGHSNTEAFF.

V gene TRBV4-1 combines with J gene TRBJ1-4; tentatively, D is TRBD1 (6 bases). This CDR3 region has 15 residues. V lost 4 bases and J 8 bases, leaving 17 bases between the germline ends. Germline V CDR1 and CDR2: MGHRA, YSYEKL. CDR3 in DNA: TGCGCCAGCAGCCCAGACGTATGGACAGTCGAAAAACTGTTTTTT. This gives the protein CASSPDVWTVEKLFF.

The V call is TRBV4-2, the J call TRBJ1-2; D is undetermined. The germline V and J ends were trimmed by 0 bases and 5 bases, with 16 bases remaining between them. CDR3 length: 16 residues. Germline assignment: CDR1 LGHNA and CDR2 YNFKEQ. The CDR3 sequence: CASSQDITIRTYGYTF. DNA of the CDR3: TGTGCCAGCAGCCAAGATATAACGATTCGGACTTATGGCTACACCTTC.

The chain joins TRBV6-1 to TRBJ2-7; either TRBD1 or TRBD2 may supply D (5 bases each). There are 13 residues in the CDR3. The V gene's germline CDR1 is MNHNS and CDR2 SASEGT. Trimming shortened V by 3 bases and J by 6 bases, and 12 bases separated the two germline ends. Here the CDR3 DNA reads TGTGCCAGCAGTGAGTGGGGGTTCAGCGAGCAGTACTTC. Its translation is CASSEWGFSEQYF.

The gene calls are TRBV5-1 and TRBJ2-3; D may be TRBD1 or TRBD2 (5 bases each). The CDR3 covers 17 residues. Looked up from germline, CDR1 is SGHRS and CDR2 is YFSETQ. Trimming cost V 0 bases and J 2 bases, with 16 bases left between them. CDR3: CASSLAPLGAHTDTQYF. The CDR3 DNA reads TGCGCCAGCAGCTTGGCCCCACTAGGGGCCCACACAGATACGCAGTATTTT.

The rearrangement uses TRBV18 and TRBJ2-3, with D perhaps being TRBD1 or TRBD2 (5 bases each). CDR1 is KGHSH and CDR2 is LQKENI in the germline V gene. V lost 3 bases, J lost 1 base, and 8 bases lay in between. This CDR3 is 14 amino acids long. The chain's CDR3 is CASSPRDGTDTQYF. The CDR3 nucleotides read TGTGCCAGCTCACCTCGGGACGGCACAGATACGCAGTATTTT.

This rearrangement joins TRBV7-6 to TRBJ2-7, with 8 bases fitting TRBD1. Looked up from germline, CDR1 is SGHVS and CDR2 is FNYEAQ. CDR3 size: 17 residues. V dropped 5 bases and J dropped 3; count of bases not matched to a gene: 15. The CDR3 loop is CASSPEIDRGGRYEQYF. CDR3 sequence (DNA): TGTGCCAGCAGCCCAGAGATCGACAGGGGCGGTCGCTACGAGCAGTACTTC.

The count of this clone is one. The chain is built from TRBV9 and TRBJ2-3; TRBD1 matches at 9 bases. The V gene end was trimmed by 4 bases and the J gene end by 4 bases; junction bases not matched to a gene: 10. The CDR3 spans 16 residues. CDR1 and CDR2 (germline): SGDLS, YYNGEE. CDR3 DNA sequence: TGTGCCAGCAGCCCCTTGGGACAGGGTATGGCAGATACGCAGTATTTT. Its protein is CASSPLGQGMADTQYF.

This sequence joins TRBV4-1 and TRBJ1-4; D ambiguous. The V and J ends lost 0 bases and 0 bases respectively, with 8 bases between them. In germline, CDR1 is MGHRA, CDR2 YSYEKL. The CDR3 length is 16 residues. The CDR3 is CASSQDAGATNEKLFF. CDR3 DNA: TGCGCCAGCAGCCAAGATGCTGGGGCAACTAATGAAAAACTGTTTTTT.

The chain is built from TRBV7-9 and TRBJ1-2; no clear D. There are 15 residues in the CDR3. The V end lost 0 bases, the J end lost 4 bases, and 12 bases lay between the germline ends. Germline values: CDR1 SEHNR, CDR2 FQNEAQ (reference sequence). The CDR3 loop is CASSLAPGRSYGYTF. As DNA, the CDR3 is TGTGCCAGCAGCTTAGCCCCGGGAAGGTCCTATGGCTACACCTTC.

The chain employs TRBV7-9 and TRBJ2-2, with 12 bases matching TRBD2. V trimming: 2 bases; J trimming: 4 bases; junction bases outside the gene matches: 2. The CDR3 loop spans 16 amino acids. Per germline, CDR1 SEHNR and CDR2 FQNEAQ (reference sequence). The CDR3 DNA follows: TGTGCCAGCAGCTTAACTAGCGGGGGGCCCACCGGGGAGCTGTTTTTT. Translated: CASSLTSGGPTGELFF.

This chain connects TRBV11-2 to TRBJ1-1; tentative D call: TRBD1 (5 bases). CDR3 length equals 14 residues. Germline V lookup: CDR1 SGHAT, CDR2 FQNNGV. V was clipped by 3 bases and J by 4 bases, with 12 bases between them. The DNA of the CDR3 is TGTGCCAGCAGCTTTACACGGGGGAGCACTGAAGCTTTCTTT. This gives the protein CASSFTRGSTEAFF.

The chain recombines TRBV6-5 with TRBJ1-2; 11 nucleotides line up with TRBD1. The CDR3 is made up of 14 amino acids. The germline V gene has CDR1 MNHEY and CDR2 SVGAGI. Losses at the gene ends were 8 bases for V and 3 bases for J; bases not matched to a gene: 5. CDR3 sequence (DNA): TGTGCCAGCGAAGGACAGGGGGCTGACTATGGCTACACCTTC. The encoded protein is CASEGQGADYGYTF.

This chain uses TRBV6-5 with TRBJ1-1; D call uncertain. CDR3 length: 15 residues. V lost 0 bases to trimming and J lost 5 bases, with 13 bases between them. CDR1 and CDR2 from the germline V gene are MNHEY and SVGAGI. CDR3 sequence reads: CASSYSANWGTEAFF. The CDR3 nucleotides read TGTGCCAGCAGTTACTCGGCCAACTGGGGAACTGAAGCTTTCTTT.

The chain is built from TRBV4-1 and TRBJ2-5, with D tentatively TRBD2 (5 bases). CDR1 is MGHRA and CDR2 is YSYEKL in the germline V gene. The CDR3 consists of 16 residues. V lost 0 bases to trimming and J lost 1 base, with 12 bases between them. Here the CDR3 reads CASSQDWIGIQETQYF. For the CDR3, the DNA is TGCGCCAGCAGCCAAGATTGGATCGGGATCCAAGAGACCCAGTACTTC.

V gene TRBV28 combines with J gene TRBJ1-2, with TRBD1 matching 8 bases. Per germline, CDR1 MDHEN and CDR2 SYDVKM. V was clipped by 10 bases and J by 4 bases; unmatched bases: 8. The CDR3 runs to 13 residues. The chain's CDR3 is CATRGRKGYGYTF. The DNA of the CDR3 is TGTGCCACCAGGGGGCGAAAGGGCTATGGCTACACCTTC.

The CDR3 bases are TGTGCCAGCAGCCGGGACAACGATCAGCCCCAGCATTTT. As protein: CASSRDNDQPQHF. This chain uses TRBV9 with TRBJ1-5, with D perhaps matching TRBD1 (6 bases). The germline gives CDR1 SGDLS, CDR2 YYNGEE. V shed 4 bases and J shed 5 bases, with 10 bases lying between them. The CDR3 has 13 amino acids. Using reference TRBV9 and TRBJ1-5 for the parts outside the CDR3, the full variable domain is DSGVTQTPKHLITATGQRVTLRCSPRSGDLSVYWYQQSLDQGLQFLIQYYNGEERAKGNILERFSAQQFPDLHSELNLSSLELGDSALYFCASSRDNDQPQHFGDGTRLSIL.

The chain joins TRBV19 to TRBJ1-1, with D hard to call. Germline loops: CDR1 LNHDA, CDR2 SQIVND (reference sequence). The CDR3 is 14 residues long. Deletions cut 4 bases from V and 4 bases from J, with 13 bases between. The CDR3 region is CASSTVDPGTEAFF. Written as DNA, the CDR3 is TGTGCCAGTAGTACGGTAGACCCGGGCACTGAAGCTTTCTTT.